This passage covers 26 T cell receptor beta chains from one sample sequenced in a study of identical twins. Each CDR3 protein is one row after TCRdb ran MiXCR on the 5' RACE reads. The profile shows 450,000 or so distinct CDR3 sequences, roughly an eighth of them singletons. These same records also appear under a second study, on yellow fever vaccine responses in identical twins.

Specimen: CD4+ T cells sorted from blood. The origin of the receptors is a woman under 30 in good health.

This clonotype was recorded a few times. V is TRBV10-3 and J is TRBJ2-3, with 7 bases fitting TRBD1. The germline V gene has CDR1 ENHRY and CDR2 SYGVKD. The CDR3 runs 14 residues. Germline trimming cut 6 bases from V and 2 bases from J; bases unmatched to any gene: 5. DNA for the CDR3: TGTGCCATCAGGACCGGGACAGTCACAGATACGCAGTATTTT. Protein: CAIRTGTVTDTQYF.

This clonotype was seen ten or more times. This chain joins TRBV5-1 and TRBJ2-2; the D gene is possibly TRBD2 (6 bases). The germline V gene has CDR1 SGHRS and CDR2 YFSETQ. The CDR3 length is 18 residues. The ends were cut back, 0 bases at V and 3 bases at J, with 18 bases in the middle. CDR3 DNA: TGCGCCAGCAGCTTGGAGCCGGTCTCGTCGGGGGACACCGGGGAGCTGTTTTTT. It translates to CASSLEPVSSGDTGELFF.

This clonotype was found a few times. The chain links TRBV4-1 to TRBJ2-7, with 13 bases identical to TRBD2. V shed 3 bases, J shed 0 bases, and the junction held 8 bases outside the gene matches. The CDR3 totals 18 residues. Germline CDR1 and CDR2: MGHRA and YSYEKL. The CDR3 spells CASSHLTSGGSSSYEQYF. CDR3 DNA sequence: TGCGCCAGCAGCCACCTGACTAGCGGGGGGTCGAGCTCCTACGAGCAGTACTTC.

This clonotype was detected a few times. The J gene is TRBJ2-6, the V gene TRBV4-1; D not certain. V was shortened by 0 bases and J by 1 base, with 10 bases between the two germline ends. The CDR3 is made up of 17 amino acids. CDR1 and CDR2 (germline): MGHRA, YSYEKL. The CDR3 sequence is CASSQEFMGSGANVLTF. In DNA form, the CDR3 reads TGCGCCAGCAGCCAAGAATTTATGGGATCTGGGGCCAACGTCCTGACTTTC.

This chain joins TRBV5-1 and TRBJ2-2; the D is unclear. This CDR3 has 15 residues. Trimming removed 3 bases at V and 1 base at J, with 10 bases between. Germline CDR1 and CDR2: SGHRS and YFSETQ. Here the CDR3 DNA reads TGCGCCAGCAGCTCCGAGACGGGGAACACCGGGGAGCTGTTTTTT. Its translation is CASSSETGNTGELFF. Variable domain in full (rest from reference TRBV5-1 and TRBJ2-2): KAGVTQTPRYLIKTRGQQVTLSCSPISGHRSVSWYQQTPGQGLQFLFEYFSETQRNKGNFPGRFSGRQFSNSRSEMNVSTLELGDSALYLCASSSETGNTGELFFGEGSRLTVL.

The chain carries TRBV2 and TRBJ2-7, with TRBD1 identical over 10 bases. The germline V gene has CDR1 SNHLY and CDR2 FYNNEI. Losses at the gene ends were 5 bases for V and 3 bases for J; bases not matched to a gene: 7. The length of the CDR3 is 15 residues. This CDR3 reads CASSLTGTGVYEQYF. In DNA form, the CDR3 reads TGTGCCAGCAGTTTGACCGGGACAGGGGTCTACGAGCAGTACTTC.

This CDR3 reads CATQRWDTDTQYF. CDR3 bases: TGTGCCACCCAAAGATGGGACACAGATACGCAGTATTTT. V and J are TRBV12-3 or TRBV12-4 and TRBJ2-3; no reliable D call. V dropped 10 bases and J dropped 2 bases, with 13 bases sitting between them. CDR3 length equals 13 residues.

As DNA, the CDR3 is TGTGCCAGCAGCCAAGCGCATGGGAAGGCTGAAGCTTTCTTT. As protein: CASSQAHGKAEAFF. The genes are TRBV3-1 and TRBJ1-1, with D unclear. The CDR3 has 14 amino acids. Germline V gene data show CDR1 as LGHDT and CDR2 as YNNKEL (reference sequence). The V end lost 1 base, the J end lost 6 bases, and 12 bases lay between the germline ends.

J is TRBJ2-1 and V is TRBV5-1; D gene uncertain. In germline, CDR1 is SGHRS, CDR2 YFSETQ. Trimming left V 1 base short and J 8 bases short, with 16 bases between. The CDR3 has 15 residues. The chain's CDR3 is CASSLLSVSRHEQFF. The CDR3 nucleotides are TGCGCCAGCAGCTTGTTAAGCGTGAGCAGGCATGAGCAGTTCTTC.

Only a few counts were recorded for this clonotype. The chain joins TRBV18 to TRBJ2-3; D unresolved. With 3 bases removed from V and 6 bases from J, the gap between germline ends came to 13 bases. Germline-derived CDR1 and CDR2 are KGHSH and LQKENI. The CDR3 covers 14 residues. CDR3 DNA sequence: TGTGCCAGCTCACCTAAAGAACGGGTGGATACGCAGTATTTT. Its protein is CASSPKERVDTQYF.

This clonotype was seen more than once but under ten times. The rearrangement joins TRBV12-3 or TRBV12-4 to TRBJ2-1, with TRBD2 matching 14 bases. Trimming cost V 7 bases and J 0 bases; bases outside gene matches: 5. The CDR3 length is 17 residues. The CDR3 region has the DNA TGTGCCAGCACCTTCGGACTAGCGGGGGGCTCCTACAATGAGCAGTTCTTC. Translated: CASTFGLAGGSYNEQFF.

This chain links TRBV5-4 with TRBJ1-5; D remains unclear. V was shortened by 4 bases and J by 0 bases, with 8 bases between the two germline ends. CDR3 length equals 14 residues. Per germline, CDR1 SGHNT and CDR2 YYREEE (reference sequence). CDR3 region: CASSKDISNQPQHF. The CDR3 nucleotides are TGTGCCAGCAGCAAGGATATTAGCAATCAGCCCCAGCATTTT.

The V call is TRBV7-2, the J call TRBJ2-3, with a tentative D call TRBD2 (6 bases). Germline CDR1 and CDR2: SGHTA and FQGNSA. V was clipped by 1 base and J by 3 bases, with 11 bases between them. The CDR3 consists of 15 residues. Here the CDR3 reads CASSLVARGTDTQYF. CDR3 nucleotides: TGTGCCAGCAGCTTAGTGGCCCGGGGGACAGATACGCAGTATTTT.

CDR3 bases: TGTGCCAGCACCTACTCCGGGACAGGGGACAATGAGCAGTTCTTC. Translated: CASTYSGTGDNEQFF. The V call is TRBV7-3, the J call TRBJ2-1; 10 bases are a match to TRBD1. This CDR3 is built from 15 residues. Germline assignment: CDR1 SGHTA and CDR2 FQGTGA. The V gene end was trimmed by 7 bases and the J gene end by 5 bases; junction bases not matched to a gene: 8.

The chain is built from TRBV2 and TRBJ1-1, with TRBD1 as a possible D gene (5 bases). Trimming shortened V by 6 bases and J by 3 bases, and 14 bases separated the two germline ends. Per the germline V gene, CDR1 is SNHLY and CDR2 is FYNNEI. The CDR3 runs to 14 residues. In nucleotides, the CDR3 is TGTGCCAGCAGCCCCCCCGGGGGGTACACTGAAGCTTTCTTT. It yields the protein CASSPPGGYTEAFF.

This clonotype was counted only a few times. V usage is TRBV12-3 or TRBV12-4 and J usage is TRBJ1-1; 8 bases are shared with TRBD1. The CDR3 has 15 amino acids. Trimming took 6 bases from V and 3 from J; bases not matched to a gene: 9. The CDR3 sequence is CASRKPDRVDTEAFF. The CDR3 nucleotides are TGTGCCAGCAGAAAACCGGACAGGGTGGACACTGAAGCTTTCTTT.

Notes on this clonotype: Mismatch with germline at one junction end may stem from a read error. V gene TRBV4-1 combines with J gene TRBJ2-7; D possibly corresponds to TRBD1 (6 bases). CDR1 is MGHRA and CDR2 is YSYEKL in the germline V gene. The CDR3 runs 15 residues. The CDR3 here is CASSQARDTTYEQNF. CDR3 sequence (DNA): TGCGCCAGCAGCCAAGCCAGGGACACCACCTACGAGCAGAACTTC.

There are many counts of this clonotype. The chain is built from TRBV4-3 and TRBJ2-7; 7 bases map to TRBD2. The ends lost 0 bases at V and 6 bases at J; junction bases unmatched: 8. CDR1 is LGHNA, CDR2 YSLEER, per germline. The CDR3 consists of 15 residues. The CDR3 region has the DNA TGCGCCAGCAGCCAAGATATCAATGGGGGGGGCGAGCAGTACTTC. Protein: CASSQDINGGGEQYF.

There are a few counts of this clonotype. The chain couples TRBV2 to TRBJ2-1; a possible D gene is TRBD1 (6 bases). The CDR3 consists of 15 residues. Trimming stripped 6 bases from V and 3 bases from J, with 15 bases between. Germline assignment: CDR1 SNHLY and CDR2 FYNNEI. The CDR3 loop reads CASRGTQGGYNEQFF. The DNA of the CDR3 is TGTGCCAGCAGAGGGACCCAAGGGGGCTACAATGAGCAGTTCTTC.

The CDR3 DNA reads TGTGCCAGCAGTTACCCCGATCCTGGCTACACCTTC. This sequence encodes CASSYPDPGYTF. The J gene is TRBJ1-2, the V gene TRBV6-6, with no clear D. The CDR3 covers 12 residues. Germline values: CDR1 MNHNY, CDR2 SVGAGI (reference sequence). Trimming took off 2 bases at V and 7 bases at J, with 8 bases between the two ends.

The rearrangement joins TRBV18 to TRBJ1-1, with D maybe TRBD1 (5 bases). Germline V gene data show CDR1 as KGHSH and CDR2 as LQKENI. V gave up 5 bases and J gave up 3 bases, with 10 bases separating them. The CDR3 is 13 amino acids. CDR3 sequence reads: CASSGTEYTEAFF. CDR3 nucleotides: TGTGCCAGCTCAGGGACTGAGTACACTGAAGCTTTCTTT. The variable domain in full, with the rest retrieved from reference TRBV18 and TRBJ1-1, is NAGVMQNPRHLVRRRGQEARLRCSPMKGHSHVYWYRQLPEEGLKFMVYLQKENIIDESGMPKERFSAEFPKEGPSILRIQQVVRGDSAAYFCASSGTEYTEAFFGQGTRLTVV.

This clonotype was seen a few times. V gene TRBV12-3 or TRBV12-4 combines with J gene TRBJ2-1; possibly TRBD2 for D (5 bases). This CDR3 has 15 amino acids. Trimming took 7 bases from V and 3 from J, leaving 16 bases between them. The CDR3 sequence: CASTEGDRSYNEQFF. The CDR3 region has the DNA TGTGCCAGCACCGAGGGCGATCGGAGCTACAATGAGCAGTTCTTC.

This clonotype showed up just a few times. The V gene is TRBV20-1, the J gene TRBJ2-7; 8 nucleotides align to TRBD2. The V gene end was trimmed by 8 bases and the J gene end by 4 bases; junction bases not matched to a gene: 7. The germline CDR1 and CDR2 sequences are DFQATT and SNEGSKA (reference sequence). This CDR3 spans 12 amino acids. In DNA, the CDR3 is TGCAGTTACCGGACTAGCAGGTACGAGCAGTACTTC. It encodes CSYRTSRYEQYF.

The rearrangement uses TRBV3-1 and TRBJ2-3, with D maybe TRBD2 (7 bases). Germline V CDR1 and CDR2: LGHDT, YNNKEL (reference sequence). The CDR3 extends over 15 amino acids. V gave up 1 base and J gave up 2 bases, with 10 bases separating them. The chain's CDR3 is CASSQGGGHTDTQYF. The CDR3 nucleotides are TGTGCCAGCAGCCAAGGGGGGGGACACACAGATACGCAGTATTTT.

At least ten counts were recorded for this clonotype. This sequence joins TRBV12-3 or TRBV12-4 and TRBJ1-3; tentative D call: TRBD1 (5 bases). V lost 6 bases and J 0 bases, leaving 15 bases between the germline ends. CDR3 size: 16 residues. The CDR3 coding sequence is TGTGCCAGCAGCCGGAGGGGACGGCTCTCTGGAAACACCATATATTTT. The encoded protein is CASSRRGRLSGNTIYF.

J is TRBJ2-7 and V is TRBV7-2; possibly TRBD2 for D (6 bases). Germline CDR1 reads SGHTA; CDR2 reads FQGNSA. The CDR3 loop spans 14 amino acids. Trimming stripped 1 base from V and 5 bases from J, with 12 bases between. CDR3 bases: TGTGCCAGCAGCTTAGACGGGAGCGGAGACGAGCAGTACTTC. It is translated as CASSLDGSGDEQYF. The full variable domain, completed using reference TRBV7-2 and TRBJ2-7, is GAGVSQSPSNKVTEKGKDVELRCDPISGHTALYWYRQSLGQGLEFLIYFQGNSAPDKSGLPSDRFSAERTGGSVSTLTIQRTQQEDSAVYLCASSLDGSGDEQYFGPGTRLTVT.